This note documents a single TCR beta chain sequence. Its antigen is not identified. The data originate from a study of T cell responses to AZD1222 COVID-19 vaccine. Study outcomes and limitations: CD4 TCRs linked to vaccination spanned spike, dominating at 160-218 and 743-854.

Only in-frame clones appear in the TCRdb table, and some are missing; sequencing was by immunoSEQ multiplex PCR. Among roughly 97,000 clones, 80% to 90% were seen once, and the ten largest hold roughly 7.7%. The CDR3 extends over 20 amino acids. Germline CDR1 and CDR2: SGDLS and YYNGEE. V lost 1 base, J lost 2 bases, and 17 bases stayed unmatched. The sample in question was peripheral blood, obtained on day 0 of AZD1222 vaccination. J is TRBJ2-5 and V is TRBV9, with TRBD2 matching 10 bases. This TCR came from an adult in good health. Written as DNA, the CDR3 is TGTGCCAGCAGCGTAAGGGGGGTGGCTAGCGGGAGCTTACGGCAAGAGACCCAGTACTTC. Its translation: CASSVRGVASGSLRQETQYF.